A single T cell receptor (beta chain) is shown here with its context. Its target is unknown. V gave up 3 bases and J gave up 5 bases, with 13 bases separating them. CDR3 size: 14 residues. Germline V gene sequence: CDR1 MNHEY, CDR2 SMNVEV (reference sequence). These donors, healthy bone marrow donors, were studied. These data come from a study of cytomegalovirus exposure and HLA in healthy donors. Study-level points and caveats: A missense variant in DCLRE1C was later tied to TCR beta V- and J-gene trimming.

Researchers ran the PCR with 60 Vbeta and 13 Jbeta primers. The assay was immunoSEQ multiplex PCR, and TCRdb's table has in-frame clones only and misses some. The sample holds about 67,000 clones. This clonotype originated in a woman aged 40 to 50 in good health and CMV-seropositive. The sequencing sample was made of PBMCs. V is TRBV27 and J is TRBJ2-5; D gene unclear. CDR3 sequence (DNA): TGTGCCAGCAGTTTCGACCCCGAACAGGAGACCCAGTACTTC. Amino acid sequence: CASSFDPEQETQYF.